One sample yielded the 29 T cell receptor beta chains listed below, sequenced in a study of metastatic and nonmetastatic thyroid tumors. No patient received treatment before thyroid surgery. TCRdb ran MiXCR on the PCR reads. This table has fewer than 25,000 clones, about 20% appearing once. The specimen was blood. Receptors originate from a female donor with papillary thyroid cancer or a benign thyroid nodule (not recorded which). Some clones in this sample may be carry-over from other donors' samples.

V and J are TRBV5-1 and TRBJ1-1; D is unresolved. This CDR3 is built from 11 residues. Trimming took off 7 bases at V and 3 bases at J, with 7 bases between the two ends. Germline V lookup: CDR1 SGHRS, CDR2 YFSETQ. CDR3 region: CASVGDTEAFF. The DNA of the CDR3 is TGCGCCAGCGTTGGTGACACTGAAGCTTTCTTT.

In this sample, this clone turned up many times. The chain has TRBV9 and TRBJ2-3; 7 bases agree with TRBD2. V dropped 0 bases and J dropped 4; count of bases not matched to a gene: 5. CDR1 SGDLS and CDR2 YYNGEE come from the germline V gene. The CDR3 is 15 residues long. CDR3 coding DNA: TGTGCCAGCAGCGTAGGGGCGGGGGATCCAGATACGCAGTATTTT. This sequence encodes CASSVGAGDPDTQYF. The whole variable domain, filled in from reference TRBV9 and TRBJ2-3, reads DSGVTQTPKHLITATGQRVTLRCSPRSGDLSVYWYQQSLDQGLQFLIQYYNGEERAKGNILERFSAQQFPDLHSELNLSSLELGDSALYFCASSVGAGDPDTQYFGPGTRLTVL.

The J gene is TRBJ2-5, the V gene TRBV20-1; D call uncertain. CDR3 size: 15 residues. CDR1 DFQATT and CDR2 SNEGSKA come from the germline V gene (reference sequence). With 2 bases removed from V and 3 bases from J, the gap between germline ends came to 16 bases. CDR3 sequence reads: CSARTGLVPKETQYF. In nucleotides, the CDR3 is TGCAGTGCTAGAACCGGCCTGGTCCCGAAAGAGACCCAGTACTTC.

By its share, this clone is medium-sized. The chain employs TRBV19 and TRBJ1-3, with D unresolved. Per the germline V gene, CDR1 is LNHDA and CDR2 is SQIVND (reference sequence). The V gene lost 6 bases and the J gene lost 3 bases, with 9 bases spanning the gap. The CDR3 sequence is 13 residues long. The CDR3 sequence is CASRLPHGNTIYF. Here the CDR3 DNA reads TGTGCCAGTAGACTCCCCCATGGAAACACCATATATTTT.

This clone came up many times. This chain uses TRBV5-1 with TRBJ1-1; 7 bases are a match to TRBD1. The V and J ends lost 3 bases and 2 bases, in that order; junction bases with no gene match: 4. This CDR3 contains 14 residues. Germline assignment: CDR1 SGHRS and CDR2 YFSETQ. Here the CDR3 reads CASSWGTANTEAFF. In DNA form, the CDR3 reads TGCGCCAGCAGCTGGGGGACAGCTAACACTGAAGCTTTCTTT. Based on the CDR3 plus reference TRBV5-1 and TRBJ1-1, the full variable domain is KAGVTQTPRYLIKTRGQQVTLSCSPISGHRSVSWYQQTPGQGLQFLFEYFSETQRNKGNFPGRFSGRQFSNSRSEMNVSTLELGDSALYLCASSWGTANTEAFFGQGTRLTVV.

Judged by abundance, this clone is medium-sized. The chain links TRBV6-6 to TRBJ2-1; 10 positions agree with TRBD2. Trimming at V came to 6 bases and at J to 0 bases, leaving 11 bases not matched to a gene. CDR1 and CDR2 from the germline V gene are MNHNY and SVGAGI (reference sequence). This CDR3 has 18 residues. CDR3 protein: CASSLLAGAAVSYNEQFF. CDR3 nucleotide sequence: TGTGCCAGCAGCTTGCTAGCGGGAGCAGCAGTCTCCTACAATGAGCAGTTCTTC.

The CDR3 region has the DNA TGTGCCAGCAGTGTCCTGGGGACGGCCCACTCCTACGAGCAGTACTTC. Translated: CASSVLGTAHSYEQYF. The chain has TRBV6-1 and TRBJ2-7; D may be TRBD1 or TRBD2 (5 bases each). CDR1 is MNHNS, CDR2 SASEGT, per germline. Deletions cut 4 bases from V and 0 bases from J, with 16 bases between. CDR3 length: 16 residues.

This clone appeared a few times. The chain uses TRBV6-5 and TRBJ2-3; no firm D call. The CDR3 contains 15 residues. Germline V CDR1 and CDR2: MNHEY, SVGAGI. Trimming pared 0 bases from V and 0 bases from J, leaving 7 bases between. The CDR3 protein is CASSYSVTSTDTQYF. The DNA for the CDR3 is TGTGCCAGCAGTTACTCGGTGACTAGCACAGATACGCAGTATTTT.

This clone has a count of ten or more. This chain connects TRBV5-1 to TRBJ1-2; D is perhaps TRBD1 (6 bases). Germline V gene sequence: CDR1 SGHRS, CDR2 YFSETQ. Trimming pared 6 bases from V and 2 bases from J, leaving 20 bases between. The CDR3 is 16 amino acids. The CDR3 loop is CASIHREVKPNYGYTF. Here the CDR3 DNA reads TGCGCCAGCATCCACAGGGAGGTAAAACCCAACTATGGCTACACCTTC.

This clone occurred many times. The J gene is TRBJ2-5, the V gene TRBV7-2; 9 bases match TRBD1. Germline V CDR1 and CDR2: SGHTA, FQGNSA. With 7 bases clipped from V and 4 bases from J, the junction kept 7 bases outside the gene matches. The CDR3 is made up of 14 amino acids. This CDR3 reads CASTSSTGGETQYF. In nucleotides, the CDR3 is TGTGCCAGCACCTCATCGACAGGGGGAGAGACCCAGTACTTC.

The chain links TRBV5-1 to TRBJ1-1; possible D gene TRBD1, 6 bases. V was pared by 6 bases and J by 1 base, with 22 bases between. The CDR3 is 17 residues long. Germline values: CDR1 SGHRS, CDR2 YFSETQ. DNA for the CDR3: TGCGCCAGCATGCCTAGCCCGCTTAGGGGGGGGAACACTGAAGCTTTCTTT. Its protein is CASMPSPLRGGNTEAFF.

This clone has a count of ten or more. The chain recombines TRBV2 with TRBJ1-1; no clear D. This CDR3 is built from 13 residues. V was clipped by 5 bases and J by 1 base, with 8 bases between them. Germline V gives CDR1 SNHLY, CDR2 FYNNEI. CDR3 in DNA: TGTGCCAGCAGTAACTTAGAGAACACTGAAGCTTTCTTT. It codes for CASSNLENTEAFF.

This clone was detected many times. A read error may be the cause here, since a much bigger clone is one base away. Other nucleotide sequences from this sample produce the same CDR3. The chain links TRBV12-3 or TRBV12-4 to TRBJ2-1; D call uncertain. V was pared by 2 bases and J by 7 bases, with 9 bases between. There are 13 residues in the CDR3. The CDR3 loop reads CASSLLGVNEQFF. In nucleotides, the CDR3 is TGTGCCAGCAGTTTACTTGGAGTAAATGAGCAGTTCTTC.

To note about this clone: One end of the junction does not line up with germline, which may come from a read error. Other nucleotide sequences in the sample specify the same CDR3. The gene calls are TRBV5-4 and TRBJ2-7; 8 bases line up with TRBD2. The CDR3 contains 14 residues. Germline V gene data show CDR1 as SGHNT and CDR2 as YYREEE (reference sequence). DNA for the CDR3: TGTGCCAGCAGCTTGGGACTAGCGAACTACGAGCAGTATTTC. Protein sequence: CASSLGLANYEQYF.

This chain joins TRBV7-3 and TRBJ2-7; D is possibly TRBD1 (5 bases). Trimming took off 5 bases at V and 2 bases at J, with 16 bases between the two ends. From germline, CDR1 is SGHTA and CDR2 FQGTGA. The length of the CDR3 is 15 residues. The CDR3 DNA reads as TGTGCCAGCAGCCATACTTCAGGGTGCCCCTACGAGCAGTACTTC. Protein sequence: CASSHTSGCPYEQYF.

The V gene is TRBV6-2 or TRBV6-3, the J gene TRBJ2-1; D may match TRBD1 or TRBD2 (5 bases each). This CDR3 spans 16 amino acids. Trimming cost V 0 bases and J 3 bases, with 12 bases left between them. In germline, CDR1 is MNHEY, CDR2 SVGEGT. The CDR3 nucleotides are TGTGCCAGCAGTTACTCGAAGTGGGGGAGCTACAATGAGCAGTTCTTC. It specifies CASSYSKWGSYNEQFF.

The sample holds many counts of this clone. The chain uses TRBV7-9 and TRBJ1-1; TRBD1 matches 7 bases. Germline CDR1 is SEHNR and CDR2 is FQNEAQ (reference sequence). This CDR3 contains 14 residues. J lost 9 bases, V lost 5 bases, and 12 bases had no gene match. The CDR3 sequence is CASSSDRDREQAFF. The CDR3 DNA follows: TGTGCCAGCAGCAGCGACCGGGACAGAGAACAAGCTTTCTTT. Based on the CDR3 plus reference TRBV7-9 and TRBJ1-1, the full variable domain is DTGVSQNPRHKITKRGQNVTFRCDPISEHNRLYWYRQTLGQGPEFLTYFQNEAQLEKSRLLSDRFSAERPKGSFSTLEIQRTEQGDSAMYLCASSSDRDREQAFFGQGTRLTVV.

The chain joins TRBV11-1 to TRBJ2-1; the D gene is possibly TRBD2 (5 bases). Germline values: CDR1 SGHAT, CDR2 FQDESV (reference sequence). The ends were cut back, 2 bases at V and 7 bases at J, with 12 bases in the middle. This CDR3 has 14 amino acids. CDR3 bases: TGTGCCAGCAGCTTATTGGCCGGGGAAAATGAGCAGTTCTTC. Protein product: CASSLLAGENEQFF.

V gene TRBV7-3 combines with J gene TRBJ2-2; 8 bases match TRBD2. This CDR3 has 15 amino acids. V shed 4 bases and J 14 bases; nucleotides not matched to a gene: 15. CDR1 SGHTA and CDR2 FQGTGA come from the germline V gene. The CDR3 coding sequence is TGTGCCAGCAGCTACCGAGCGGGAGACACCGTGTATCTGTTTTTT. It is translated as CASSYRAGDTVYLFF.

This clone was recorded many times. DNA for the CDR3: TGTGCCTGGAGACAGGGGGGTGACTATGGCTACACCTTC. Its translation: CAWRQGGDYGYTF. The chain uses TRBV30 and TRBJ1-2, with 8 nucleotides matching TRBD1. The germline CDR1 and CDR2 sequences are GTSNPN and SVGIG (reference sequence). The CDR3 totals 13 residues. Trimming cost V 3 bases and J 3 bases; bases outside gene matches: 3.

Concerning this clone: A junction end diverges from the germline sequence, so it may reflect a read error. The CDR3 loop is CSSSLGASSYEQYF. DNA of the CDR3: TGCTCCAGCAGCTTAGGCGCCAGCTCCTACGAGCAGTACTTC. V and J are TRBV5-1 and TRBJ2-7, with unresolved D. Germline V gene data show CDR1 as SGHRS and CDR2 as YFSETQ. The CDR3 contains 14 residues.

The sample holds a few counts of this clone. V and J are TRBV27 and TRBJ2-7; TRBD1 is a possible D gene (5 bases). V was trimmed by 3 bases and J by 3 bases, leaving 9 bases between them. CDR1 MNHEY and CDR2 SMNVEV come from the germline V gene (reference sequence). The CDR3 is made up of 13 amino acids. CDR3 coding DNA: TGTGCCAGCAGTTTTAAACAGGTCTACGAGCAGTACTTC. Protein product: CASSFKQVYEQYF.

This clone was seen at least ten times. The gene calls are TRBV19 and TRBJ1-2, with 7 bases matching TRBD1. V shed 6 bases and J 7 bases; nucleotides not matched to a gene: 8. CDR3 length: 13 amino acids. Looked up from germline, CDR1 is LNHDA and CDR2 is SQIVND (reference sequence). The chain's CDR3 is CASRNDRARGYTF. The CDR3 nucleotides read TGTGCCAGTAGAAATGACAGGGCTCGTGGCTACACCTTC.

This clone has ten or more counts. The chain employs TRBV13 and TRBJ2-7, with D unresolved. CDR1 and CDR2 (germline): PRHDT, FYEKMQ (reference sequence). The V gene lost 5 bases and the J gene lost 3 bases, with 5 bases spanning the gap. The CDR3 has 11 residues. CDR3 sequence: CASSVDYEQYF. CDR3 in DNA: TGTGCCAGCAGCGTAGACTACGAGCAGTACTTC.

The chain has TRBV5-1 and TRBJ1-6; unclear D gene. V was cut by 5 bases and J by 9 bases, with 12 bases left in between. From germline, CDR1 is SGHRS and CDR2 YFSETQ. CDR3 length: 13 amino acids. The CDR3 loop reads CASSRDCGSPLHF. In DNA form, the CDR3 reads TGCGCCAGCAGTAGGGATTGTGGTTCACCCCTCCACTTT.

This clone was seen only a few times. A junction boundary mismatches the germline segment, possibly from a read error. V is TRBV6-1 and J is TRBJ2-1; D remains ambiguous. Per germline, CDR1 MNHNS and CDR2 SASEGT. This CDR3 has 11 amino acids. The CDR3 protein is CAISRVDEQFF. CDR3 coding DNA: TGTGCCATCAGTCGGGTCGATGAGCAGTTTTTC.

J is TRBJ2-7 and V is TRBV20-1; D perhaps matches TRBD2 (6 bases). V lost 0 bases and J lost 0, with 12 bases in between. The germline gives CDR1 DFQATT, CDR2 SNEGSKA (reference sequence). The CDR3 is 15 amino acids. CDR3 residues: CSARDPGGNSYEQYF. The CDR3 bases are TGCAGTGCTAGAGATCCGGGCGGGAACTCCTACGAGCAGTACTTC.

This clone was detected many times. The chain carries TRBV19 and TRBJ1-5; D gene ambiguous. Germline values: CDR1 LNHDA, CDR2 SQIVND (reference sequence). The germline V and J ends were trimmed by 8 bases and 4 bases, with 9 bases remaining between them. The CDR3 covers 12 residues. CDR3 in DNA: TGTGCCAGTTCGGCCTTGAATCAGCCCCAGCATTTT. Its protein is CASSALNQPQHF.

The V call is TRBV13, the J call TRBJ2-7, with TRBD2 as a possible D gene (5 bases). Deletions cut 5 bases from V and 6 bases from J, with 14 bases between. CDR3 length: 13 amino acids. The V gene's germline CDR1 is PRHDT and CDR2 FYEKMQ (reference sequence). Here the CDR3 DNA reads TGTGCCAGCAGCCCTAGGCTAGCAGGCGAGCAGTACTTC. Translating gives CASSPRLAGEQYF.